This TCR beta chain was obtained from a study of CD8 T cells in Susac syndrome. About 0.5 to 1 ug RNA was reverse transcribed with random hexamers. Multiplex PCR with immunoSEQ amplified the TCR beta CDR3 across 54 Vbeta and 13 Jbeta. TCRdb used MiXCR to reprocess the immunoSEQ multiplex PCR reads, holding one entry per CDR3 protein. The table lists approximately 200,000 distinct CDR3 sequences, 95% of them singletons. Sequenced sample: CD4+ T cells from PBMCs. The clonotype comes from a human donor with multiple sclerosis.

The CDR3 spells CSVATGGDEKLFF. As DNA, the CDR3 is TGCAGCGTCGCGACGGGGGGCGATGAAAAACTGTTTTTT. The genes are TRBV29-1 and TRBJ1-4; weak D call: TRBD1 (6 bases). The CDR3 totals 13 residues. Trimming removed 6 bases from V and 6 bases from J, with 14 bases in between. The germline V gene encodes CDR1 SQVTM and CDR2 ANQGSEA.